This T cell receptor beta chain was sequenced during a study of T cells after yellow fever vaccination. The study's findings and limits: Relatively few clonotypes were ones that appeared in both CD4 and CD8 compartments. A secondary response was less intense yet reached its peak sooner, at day 5 versus 15. Researchers cautioned that FACS-sorted repertoires could harbor abundant clonotypes contaminating from the bulk population.

After removal of 4 bases from V and 0 bases from J, the junction contained 2 bases not matched to a gene. The germline V gene encodes CDR1 SQVTM and CDR2 ANQGSEA. There are 13 residues in the CDR3. On this clonotype itself: Its antigen is unidentified.

The authors made TCR cDNA by 5'RACE template switching, adding a universal primer site and UMIs. TCRdb reprocessed the 5' RACE reads via MiXCR and lists one record per CDR3 protein. This sample has some 110,000 distinct CDR3 sequences; roughly 7.2% occur once, and the top ten carry approximately 2.7%. The source is a young man who received the YFV17D yellow fever vaccine. The chain carries TRBV29-1 and TRBJ2-5; the match to TRBD1 covers 7 bases. The sequences come from CD4+ T cells sorted from PBMCs, collected 35 to 50 days after the first yellow fever vaccination. CDR3 residues: CSVGDSNQETQYF. CDR3 DNA sequence: TGCAGCGTTGGGGACAGTAACCAAGAGACCCAGTACTTC.